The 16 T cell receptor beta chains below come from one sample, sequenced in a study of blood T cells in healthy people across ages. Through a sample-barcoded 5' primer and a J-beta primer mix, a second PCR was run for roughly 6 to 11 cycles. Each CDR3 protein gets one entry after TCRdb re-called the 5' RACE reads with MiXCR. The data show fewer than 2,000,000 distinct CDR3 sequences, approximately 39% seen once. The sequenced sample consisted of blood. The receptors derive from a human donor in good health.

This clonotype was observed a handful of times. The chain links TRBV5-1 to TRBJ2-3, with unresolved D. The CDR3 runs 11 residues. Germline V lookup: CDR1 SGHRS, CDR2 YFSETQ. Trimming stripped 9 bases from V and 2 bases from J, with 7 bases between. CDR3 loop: CATTDTDTQYF. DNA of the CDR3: TGCGCCACCACAGACACAGATACGCAGTATTTT.

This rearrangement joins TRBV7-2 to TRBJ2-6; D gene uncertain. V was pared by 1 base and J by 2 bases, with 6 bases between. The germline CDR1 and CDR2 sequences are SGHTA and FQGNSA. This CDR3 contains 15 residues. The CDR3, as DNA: TGTGCCAGCAGCTTAGATCGGACTGGGGCCAACGTCCTGACTTTC. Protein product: CASSLDRTGANVLTF.

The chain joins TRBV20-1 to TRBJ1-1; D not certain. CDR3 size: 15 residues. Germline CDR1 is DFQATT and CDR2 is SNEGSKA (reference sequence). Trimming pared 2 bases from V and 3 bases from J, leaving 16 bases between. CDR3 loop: CSARFSTMEHTEAFF. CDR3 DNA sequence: TGCAGTGCTAGATTTTCAACCATGGAGCACACTGAAGCTTTCTTT.

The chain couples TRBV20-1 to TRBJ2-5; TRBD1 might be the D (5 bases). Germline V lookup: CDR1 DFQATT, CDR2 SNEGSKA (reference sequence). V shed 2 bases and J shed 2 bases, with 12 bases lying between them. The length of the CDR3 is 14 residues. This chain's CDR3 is CSARKAQGQETQYF. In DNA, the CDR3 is TGCAGTGCTAGAAAGGCCCAGGGTCAAGAGACCCAGTACTTC.

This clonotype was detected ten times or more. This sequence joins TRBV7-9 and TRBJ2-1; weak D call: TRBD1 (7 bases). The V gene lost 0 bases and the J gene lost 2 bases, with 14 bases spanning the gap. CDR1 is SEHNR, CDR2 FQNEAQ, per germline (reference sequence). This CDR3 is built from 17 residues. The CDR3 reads CASSLAQGGRTYNEQFF. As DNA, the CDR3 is TGTGCCAGCAGCTTAGCTCAGGGGGGAAGGACCTACAATGAGCAGTTCTTC. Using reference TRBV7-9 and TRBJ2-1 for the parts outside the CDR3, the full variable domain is DTGVSQNPRHKITKRGQNVTFRCDPISEHNRLYWYRQTLGQGPEFLTYFQNEAQLEKSRLLSDRFSAERPKGSFSTLEIQRTEQGDSAMYLCASSLAQGGRTYNEQFFGPGTRLTVL.

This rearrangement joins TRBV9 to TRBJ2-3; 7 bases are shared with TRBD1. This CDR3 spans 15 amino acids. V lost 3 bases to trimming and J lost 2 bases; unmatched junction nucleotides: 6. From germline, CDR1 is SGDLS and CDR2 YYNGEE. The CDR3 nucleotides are TGTGCCAGCAGCGGCGAGGGACAGACCACAGATACGCAGTATTTT. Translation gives CASSGEGQTTDTQYF.

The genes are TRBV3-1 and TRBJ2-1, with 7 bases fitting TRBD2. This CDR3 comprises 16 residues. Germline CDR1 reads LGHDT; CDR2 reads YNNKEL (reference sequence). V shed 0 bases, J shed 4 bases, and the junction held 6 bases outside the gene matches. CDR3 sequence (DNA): TGTGCCAGCAGCCAAGATCTCGGGAGGTCTTACAATGAGCAGTTCTTC. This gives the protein CASSQDLGRSYNEQFF.

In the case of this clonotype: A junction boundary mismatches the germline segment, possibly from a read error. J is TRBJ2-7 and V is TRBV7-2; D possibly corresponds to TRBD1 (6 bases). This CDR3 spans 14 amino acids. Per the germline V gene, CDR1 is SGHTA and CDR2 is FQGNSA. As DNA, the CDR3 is TGTGCCAGCAGCCCGAATGCAGGGGCCTACGAGCAGTATTTC. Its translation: CASSPNAGAYEQYF.

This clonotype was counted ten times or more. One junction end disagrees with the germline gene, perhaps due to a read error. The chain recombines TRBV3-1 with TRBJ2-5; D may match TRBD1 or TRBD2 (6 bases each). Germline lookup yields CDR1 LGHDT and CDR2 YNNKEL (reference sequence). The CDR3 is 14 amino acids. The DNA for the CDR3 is TGCGCCAGCAGCCAAGTCGGAGGGGGTGAGACCCAGTACTTC. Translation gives CASSQVGGGETQYF.

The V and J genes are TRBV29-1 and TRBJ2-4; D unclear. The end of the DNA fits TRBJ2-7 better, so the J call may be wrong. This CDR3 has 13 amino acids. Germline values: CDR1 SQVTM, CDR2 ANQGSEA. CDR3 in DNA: TGCAGCGTTGTCAGCAGGCTCACATACGAGCAGTACTTC. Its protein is CSVVSRLTYEQYF.

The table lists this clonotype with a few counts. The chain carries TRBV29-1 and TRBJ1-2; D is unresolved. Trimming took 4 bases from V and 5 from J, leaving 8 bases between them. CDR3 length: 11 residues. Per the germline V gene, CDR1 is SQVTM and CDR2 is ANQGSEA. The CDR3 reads CSVGSDYGYTF. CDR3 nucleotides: TGCAGCGTTGGATCGGATTATGGCTACACCTTC.

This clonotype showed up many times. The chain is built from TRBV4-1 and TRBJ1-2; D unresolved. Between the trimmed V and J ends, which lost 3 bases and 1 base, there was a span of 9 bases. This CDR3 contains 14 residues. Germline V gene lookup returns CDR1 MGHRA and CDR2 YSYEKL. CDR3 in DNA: TGCGCCAGCAGCCATTTCGGGGATAACTATGGCTACACCTTC. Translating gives CASSHFGDNYGYTF.

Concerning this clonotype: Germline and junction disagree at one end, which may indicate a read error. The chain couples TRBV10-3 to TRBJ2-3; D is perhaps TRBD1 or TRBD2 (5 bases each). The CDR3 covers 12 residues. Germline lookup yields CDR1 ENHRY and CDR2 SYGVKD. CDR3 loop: CAAGRGAWEQYF. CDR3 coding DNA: TGTGCCGCTGGAAGGGGAGCCTGGGAGCAGTATTTC.

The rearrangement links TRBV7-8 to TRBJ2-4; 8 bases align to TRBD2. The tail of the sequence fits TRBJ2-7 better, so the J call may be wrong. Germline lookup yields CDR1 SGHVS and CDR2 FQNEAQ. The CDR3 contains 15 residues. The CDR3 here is CASSSPGGGIYEQYF. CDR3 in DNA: TGTGCCAGCAGCTCTCCCGGCGGGGGGATCTACGAGCAGTACTTC.

This CDR3 is CASGLVVGIPTYEQYF. CDR3 in DNA: TGTGCTAGTGGTTTGGTAGTTGGAATCCCAACGTACGAGCAGTACTTC. This chain connects TRBV12-5 to TRBJ2-4; D is uncertain. The last part of the DNA fits TRBJ2-7 better; the J call may be wrong. From germline, CDR1 is LGHNT and CDR2 FRNRAP. The CDR3 spans 16 residues.

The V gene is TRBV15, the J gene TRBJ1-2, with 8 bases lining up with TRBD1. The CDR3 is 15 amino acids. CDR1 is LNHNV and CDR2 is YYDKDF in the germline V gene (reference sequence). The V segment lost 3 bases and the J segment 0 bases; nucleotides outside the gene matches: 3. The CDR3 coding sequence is TGTGCCACCAGCAGGGACAGGGTTGCTAACTATGGCTACACCTTC. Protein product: CATSRDRVANYGYTF.